This T cell receptor (beta chain) was sequenced during a study of T cells in Graves' hyperthyroidism and ophthalmopathy. Amplification yielded TCR beta CDR3 regions, with RNA transcripts as the source. A first-round RT-PCR of the TCR CDR3 used the HTBI primer set. Each CDR3 protein is one row after TCRdb ran MiXCR on the multiplex PCR reads. This table holds hundreds of thousands of distinct CDR3 sequences, 13% to 15% found once. The CDR3 totals 14 residues. V was clipped by 7 bases and J by 0 bases; unmatched bases: 6. Germline V CDR1 and CDR2: ENHRY, SYGVKD. Study outcomes and limitations: Ophthalmopathy was separated from stable hyperthyroidism by a 13 V-J model.

This clonotype has at least ten counts. No antigen is known for it. The sequenced material came from blood. This sequence joins TRBV10-3 and TRBJ2-7; 7 positions agree with TRBD2. The source is a woman between 18 and 29 years old with Graves' hyperthyroidism. The CDR3 region is CAIKREASSYEQYF. The CDR3, as DNA: TGTGCCATCAAACGGGAGGCGAGCTCCTACGAGCAGTACTTC.